This T cell receptor beta chain comes out of a study of shared clonotypes between healthy human individuals. Study-wide results and limits: Generation of non-shared clonotypes was less probable than generation of clonotypes shared by all four donors.

Only in-frame clones appear in the TCRdb table, and some are missing; sequencing was by immunoSEQ multiplex PCR. The repertoire consists of approximately 180,000 clones, with approximately 95% occurring once and the leading ten covering 0.065% to 0.07%. For this clone: Antigen: not known.

Adult Caucasians living in Nashville, Tennessee made up all of the donors. Sequences were obtained from naive CD4+ T cells sorted from blood. The subset was: CD45RA+ positively selected. The origin of this receptor is a woman under 40 in good health.

The CDR3 region is CASSIVAGAAGGNEQFF. Written as DNA, the CDR3 is TGTGCCAGTAGTATAGTAGCGGGAGCGGCCGGGGGGAATGAGCAGTTCTTC. V and J are TRBV19 and TRBJ2-1; 9 bases map to TRBD2. The CDR3 is made up of 17 amino acids. Unmatched junction bases numbered 11, after V lost 1 base and J lost 7 bases. CDR1 is LNHDA, CDR2 SQIVND, per germline (reference sequence).